This T cell receptor (beta chain) was sequenced during a study of OX40 agonist ivuxolimab in advanced cancers. Regarding the research as a whole: Ivuxolimab was a fully human IgG2 agonistic monoclonal antibody targeting the costimulatory receptor OX40 (CD134). Intravenous ivuxolimab was administered to patients every 2 weeks at six dose levels: 0.01, 0.1, 0.3, 1.5, 3 and 10 mg/kg. Among the roughly 50 dose-escalation patients, approximately 20 had hepatocellular carcinoma, roughly 15 melanoma, 9 renal cell carcinoma and 9 head and neck cancer. In the dose-escalation cohort, 65% to 85% of patients were male, and the mean age was 60 years with a range of about 23 to 79. Prior anti-PD-1, anti-PD-L1 or anti-CTLA-4 therapy was permitted, and approximately 42% of dose-escalation patients had received checkpoint inhibitors. Partial responses occurred in three dose-escalation patients, of whom one had hepatocellular carcinoma and two had cutaneous melanoma. Peripheral TCRbeta sequencing was intended to test whether TCR sequence diversity was altered and clonal T-cell expansion was caused by ivuxolimab. The paper covers the monotherapy dose-escalation part of the phase I ivuxolimab trial, which included N ≈ 50 patients.

To sequence the TCRbeta CDR3 region, genomic DNA was isolated from the sorted cells. The immunoSEQ Assay was used to sequence the TCRbeta CDR3 regions. In its TCRdb copy, this immuneACCESS table keeps in-frame sequences only and misses some clones. Where compared with another copy, unresolved V genes explain less than half of these, and the others have no known cause. In this sample the table shows 80,000 to 95,000 clones, roughly 88% of which occur a single time. The ten largest make up around 0.72% of the sample. V is shortened by 2 bases, J by 3 bases, and the region joining them spans 8 bases. The CDR3, cysteine through phenylalanine, is 14 amino acids long. Only the CDR3 part of the read is kept: 42 bases, read in frame from the first base. Via the germline V gene, CDR1 is SGHTA and CDR2 FQGNSA. Results and caveats for the whole study, not just this receptor: In partial responders in the 0.1-3.0 mg/kg groups, normalized peripheral clonal expansion was found to be among the lowest, especially among CD8+ T cells. The antigen specificity of the peripheral T cells that underwent clonal expansion was not determined. Low levels of normalized T-cell clonal expansion were also seen in some patients who did not respond. After ivuxolimab, CD8+ T cells had more expanded clones than CD4+ T cells on average. At doses from 0.1 to 3.0 mg/kg, clonal expansion was seen in both CD4+ and CD8+ blood T cells between baseline and week 6.

The trial excluded patients who had a history of autoimmune disease or were on systemic immunosuppression. Peripheral blood for TCR sequencing was drawn from every dose cohort at baseline, at cycle 4 day 1 and at cycle 7 day 1. Samples came from an open-label, multicenter, first-in-human phase I dose-escalation trial of ivuxolimab. Adults with locally advanced or metastatic head and neck squamous cell, hepatocellular, melanoma or renal cell carcinoma were enrolled in the trial. Before TCR sequencing, CD4+ T cells and CD8+ T cells from peripheral blood were sorted into separate populations. About this clone itself: Its antigen is currently not known. No qualities accompany the bases; no much larger clone lies one base away.

The receptor chain draws on TRBV7-2 and TRBJ2-1; a tentative D match to TRBD2 spans 5 bases. The source of this sequence is an adult with an advanced solid tumor such as melanoma, head and neck, liver or kidney cancer. The specimen was CD4+ or CD8+ T cells sorted from blood, collected in a trial of the OX40 agonist ivuxolimab. The CDR3 reads as follows: CASSLKGVYNEQFF. The DNA is TGTGCCAGCAGCTTAAAGGGAGTCTACAATGAGCAGTTCTTC.